The clone carrying this T cell receptor (beta chain) came up many times. Germline CDR1 and CDR2: DFQATT and SNEGSKA (reference sequence). The V end lost 7 bases, the J end lost 1 base, and 11 bases lay between the germline ends. The CDR3 consists of 12 residues. The library targeted TCRbeta and was prepared with unique molecular identifiers. One entry per CDR3 protein results from TCRdb running MiXCR on the PCR reads. The sample consists of 450,000 to 600,000 distinct CDR3 sequences, approximately 12% of them appearing once. The data are from a study of T-cell reconstitution after alpha-beta-depleted transplantation in children.

The sequence was obtained from a male patient aged 10-17 years who had a stem cell transplant for acute myeloid leukemia, so the T cells may come from the graft donor. The chain combines TRBV20-1 with TRBJ2-7; D may be TRBD2 (5 bases). The input for sequencing was PBMCs, mostly from graft donor cells, taken 360 days after TCRalphabeta/CD19-depleted stem cell transplant. CDR3 amino acids: CSGGPASYEQYF. The CDR3 DNA sequence: TGCAGTGGAGGGCCGGCTTCCTACGAGCAGTACTTC.